This TCR beta chain derives from a study of OX40 agonist ivuxolimab in advanced cancers. Overall study: Patients enrolled in dose escalation were diagnosed with hepatocellular carcinoma, melanoma, renal cell or head and neck cancer. The study reported partial responses in three patients: one hepatocellular carcinoma, two cutaneous melanoma.

The protocol was immunoSEQ multiplex PCR, while the TCRdb copy is restricted to in-frame clones and leaves out a portion. The sample carries around 110,000 clones, 93% recorded once. The CDR3 covers 12 residues. With V trimmed by 0 bases and J by 10 bases, 1 base remained unmatched. Germline V lookup: CDR1 LGHNA, CDR2 YSLEER. This chain uses TRBV4-3 with TRBJ2-3, with 7 bases aligning to TRBD1. The material was CD4+ or CD8+ T cells sorted from blood, obtained in a trial of the OX40 agonist ivuxolimab. This TCR was recovered from an adult with an advanced solid tumor such as melanoma, head and neck, liver or kidney cancer. The CDR3 DNA reads as TGCGCCAGCAGCCAAGAGACAGGGCCGCAGTATTTT. It is translated as CASSQETGPQYF.